This T cell receptor beta chain emerged from a study of T cells in Graves' hyperthyroidism and ophthalmopathy. Clinical symptoms, serum thyroxine and TRAb, thyroid ultrasound and orbital computed tomography together formed the diagnostic basis. Study-wide results and limits: Model output signaled ophthalmopathy a median approximately 6 months ahead of onset. From stable hyperthyroidism, ophthalmopathy was set apart by a 13 V-J model.

Amplification of TCR beta CDR3 regions was performed using RNA transcripts as template. HTBI primers were the set used in a first-round RT-PCR of the TCR CDR3. One entry per CDR3 protein, called by TCRdb with MiXCR from the multiplex PCR reads. The repertoire consists of roughly 570,000 distinct CDR3 sequences, with around 45% occurring once and the leading ten covering roughly 19%. Concerning this clonotype: Its antigen is not identified.

Per germline, CDR1 SGHTA and CDR2 FQGNSA. Germline trimming cut 5 bases from V and 6 bases from J; bases unmatched to any gene: 6. This CDR3 has 14 residues. The TCR was taken from an adult woman with Graves' disease, either hyperthyroidism or ophthalmopathy (not recorded which). The sample was peripheral blood or thyroid tissue (not recorded which). The V call is TRBV7-2, the J call TRBJ1-5; 8 nucleotides match TRBD1. CDR3 region: CASSPRTGLQPQHF. CDR3 DNA: TGTGCCAGCAGCCCTAGGACAGGGCTTCAGCCCCAGCATTTT.